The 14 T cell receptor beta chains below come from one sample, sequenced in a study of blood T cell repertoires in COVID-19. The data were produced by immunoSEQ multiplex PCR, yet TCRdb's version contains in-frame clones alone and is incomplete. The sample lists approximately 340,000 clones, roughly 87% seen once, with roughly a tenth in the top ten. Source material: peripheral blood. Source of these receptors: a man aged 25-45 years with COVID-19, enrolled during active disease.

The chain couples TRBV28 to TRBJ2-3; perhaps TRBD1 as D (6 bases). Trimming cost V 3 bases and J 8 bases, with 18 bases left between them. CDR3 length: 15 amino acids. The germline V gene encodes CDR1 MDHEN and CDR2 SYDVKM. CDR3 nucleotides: TGTGCCAGCAGTTTTCTGAACCAGGGGATGGTTACGCAGTATTTT. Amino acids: CASSFLNQGMVTQYF.

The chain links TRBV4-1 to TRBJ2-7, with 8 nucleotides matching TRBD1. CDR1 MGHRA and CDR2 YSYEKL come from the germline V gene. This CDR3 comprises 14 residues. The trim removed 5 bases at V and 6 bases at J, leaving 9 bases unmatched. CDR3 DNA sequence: TGCGCCAGCAGCGAGGGACAGGACTCCGTCGAGCAGTACTTC. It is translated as CASSEGQDSVEQYF.

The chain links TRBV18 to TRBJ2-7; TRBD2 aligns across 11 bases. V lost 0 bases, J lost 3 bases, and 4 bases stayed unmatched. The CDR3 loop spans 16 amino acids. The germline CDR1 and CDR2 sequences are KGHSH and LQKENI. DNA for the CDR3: TGTGCCAGCTCACCACCAGGCACTAGCGGGGGCTACGAGCAGTACTTC. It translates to CASSPPGTSGGYEQYF. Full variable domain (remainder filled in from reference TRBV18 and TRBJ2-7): NAGVMQNPRHLVRRRGQEARLRCSPMKGHSHVYWYRQLPEEGLKFMVYLQKENIIDESGMPKERFSAEFPKEGPSILRIQQVVRGDSAAYFCASSPPGTSGGYEQYFGPGTRLTVT.

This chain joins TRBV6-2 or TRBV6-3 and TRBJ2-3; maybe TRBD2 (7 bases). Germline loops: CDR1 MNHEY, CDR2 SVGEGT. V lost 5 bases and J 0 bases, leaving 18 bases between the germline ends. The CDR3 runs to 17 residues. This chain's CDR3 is CASSRGATESSTDTQYF. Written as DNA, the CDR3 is TGTGCCAGCAGTCGGGGGGCTACCGAGTCTAGCACAGATACGCAGTATTTT.

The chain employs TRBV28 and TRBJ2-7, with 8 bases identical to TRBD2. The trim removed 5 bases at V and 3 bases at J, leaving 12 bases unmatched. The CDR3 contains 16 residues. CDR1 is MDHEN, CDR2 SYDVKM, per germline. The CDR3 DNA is TGTGCCAGCAGTCGGCTAGCGGGTCCGGATCACTACGAGCAGTACTTC. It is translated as CASSRLAGPDHYEQYF.

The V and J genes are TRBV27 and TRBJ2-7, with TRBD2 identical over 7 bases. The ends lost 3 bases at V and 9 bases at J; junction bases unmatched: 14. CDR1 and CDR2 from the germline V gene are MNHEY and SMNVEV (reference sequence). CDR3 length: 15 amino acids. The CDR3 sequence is CASSLGEGSVLWQYF. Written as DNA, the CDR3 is TGTGCCAGCAGTTTGGGGGAGGGGAGTGTTTTGTGGCAGTACTTC.

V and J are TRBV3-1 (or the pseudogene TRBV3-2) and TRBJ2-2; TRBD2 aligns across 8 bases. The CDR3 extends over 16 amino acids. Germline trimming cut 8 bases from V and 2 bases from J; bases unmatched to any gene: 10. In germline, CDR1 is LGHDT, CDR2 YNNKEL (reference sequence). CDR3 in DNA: TGTGCCAGCGGCGGTGGGCTAGCGGGTAACACCGGGGAGCTGTTTTTT. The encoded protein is CASGGGLAGNTGELFF.

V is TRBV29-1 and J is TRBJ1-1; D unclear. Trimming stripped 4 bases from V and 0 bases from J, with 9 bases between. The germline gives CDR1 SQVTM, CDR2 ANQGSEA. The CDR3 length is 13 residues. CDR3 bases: TGCAGCGTTGCAGGCAGTTTGAACACTGAAGCTTTCTTT. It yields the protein CSVAGSLNTEAFF.

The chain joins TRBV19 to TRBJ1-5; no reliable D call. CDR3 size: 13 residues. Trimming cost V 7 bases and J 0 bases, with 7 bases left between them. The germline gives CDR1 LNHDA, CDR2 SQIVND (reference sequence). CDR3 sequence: CASTRHSNQPQHF. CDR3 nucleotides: TGTGCCAGTACCAGACATAGCAATCAGCCCCAGCATTTT.

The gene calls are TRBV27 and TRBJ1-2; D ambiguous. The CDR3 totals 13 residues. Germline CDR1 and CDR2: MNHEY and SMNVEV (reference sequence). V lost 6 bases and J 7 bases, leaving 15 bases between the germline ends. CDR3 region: CASSNAVQGGYTF. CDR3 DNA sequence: TGTGCCAGCAGCAACGCGGTTCAAGGTGGCTACACCTTC.

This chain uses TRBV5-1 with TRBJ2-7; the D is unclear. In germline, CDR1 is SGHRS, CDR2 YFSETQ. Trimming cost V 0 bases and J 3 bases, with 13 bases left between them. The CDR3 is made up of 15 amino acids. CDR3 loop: CASSLEAGTFYEQYF. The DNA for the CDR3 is TGCGCCAGCAGCTTGGAGGCAGGTACTTTCTACGAGCAGTACTTC.

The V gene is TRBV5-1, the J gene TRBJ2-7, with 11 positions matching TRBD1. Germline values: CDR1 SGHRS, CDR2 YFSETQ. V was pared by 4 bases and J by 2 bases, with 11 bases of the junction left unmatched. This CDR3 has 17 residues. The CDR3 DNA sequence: TGCGCCAGCAGCCGTAGATTACCGGGACAGGGGGCCTACGAGCAGTACTTC. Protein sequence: CASSRRLPGQGAYEQYF.

CDR3 sequence (DNA): TGTGCCAGCAGCGGGCTAGCGGGAGGGCCGGGATACAATGAGCAGTTCTTC. Translated, it gives CASSGLAGGPGYNEQFF. The rearrangement links TRBV7-3 to TRBJ2-1, with 12 bases matching TRBD2. This CDR3 region has 17 residues. The J segment lost 4 bases and the V segment lost 5 bases, leaving 9 bases of the junction unmatched. Germline-derived CDR1 and CDR2 are SGHTA and FQGTGA.

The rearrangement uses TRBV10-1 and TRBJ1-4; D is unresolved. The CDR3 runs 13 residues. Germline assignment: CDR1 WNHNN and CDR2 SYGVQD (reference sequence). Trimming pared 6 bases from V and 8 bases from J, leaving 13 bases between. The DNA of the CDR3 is TGCGCCAGCAGCCGGGGTGTGGGAGAAAAACTGTTTTTT. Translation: CASSRGVGEKLFF.